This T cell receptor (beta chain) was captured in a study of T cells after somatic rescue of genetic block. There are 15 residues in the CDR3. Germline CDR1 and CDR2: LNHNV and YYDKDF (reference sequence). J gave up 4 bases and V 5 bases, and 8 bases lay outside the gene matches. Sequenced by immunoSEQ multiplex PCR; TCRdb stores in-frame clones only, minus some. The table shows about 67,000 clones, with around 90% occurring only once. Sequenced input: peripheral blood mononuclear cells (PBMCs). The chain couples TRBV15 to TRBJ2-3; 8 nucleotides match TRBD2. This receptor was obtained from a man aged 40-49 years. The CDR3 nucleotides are TGTGCCACCAGCGGTAGAGCGGGAGTGCCAGATACGCAGTATTTT. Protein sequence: CATSGRAGVPDTQYF.